Below, 20 T cell receptor beta chains from the same sample are listed, as sequenced in a study of spatial heterogeneity in lung cancer. The sample's time point: sample taken at primary tumor resection. Unsorted whole RNA samples from tumor, nontumor lung or frozen PBMC were sequenced. In TCRdb, the 5' RACE reads were re-called with MiXCR into one record per CDR3 protein. The table includes 60,000 to 65,000 distinct CDR3 sequences, 8.4% detected once. The starting material was PBMCs, obtained at surgery. The receptors shown here come from a female donor with early-stage non-small cell lung cancer.

This clonotype was observed many times. This chain joins TRBV4-1 and TRBJ2-5; unclear D gene. The CDR3 contains 14 residues. Germline CDR1 is MGHRA and CDR2 is YSYEKL. Between the trimmed V and J ends, which lost 1 base and 1 base, there was a span of 7 bases. The CDR3 DNA reads as TGCGCCAGCAGCCAAGCACACCTCCAAGAGACCCAGTACTTC. Translation gives CASSQAHLQETQYF.

There are many counts of this clonotype. The chain joins TRBV7-8 to TRBJ2-1, with 7 bases lining up with TRBD2. The V segment lost 1 base and the J segment 1 base; nucleotides outside the gene matches: 4. Germline CDR1 and CDR2: SGHVS and FQNEAQ. The CDR3 is 16 residues long. The DNA for the CDR3 is TGTGCCAGCAGCTTAGGACGGACTAGGTCCTACAATGAGCAGTTCTTC. Translating it yields CASSLGRTRSYNEQFF.

This clonotype showed up many times. V usage is TRBV2 and J usage is TRBJ2-7; 7 nucleotides line up with TRBD1. The CDR3 extends over 14 amino acids. V dropped 6 bases and J dropped 4; count of bases not matched to a gene: 9. Germline V lookup: CDR1 SNHLY, CDR2 FYNNEI. This CDR3 reads CASRPRQGPYEQYF. The DNA for the CDR3 is TGTGCCAGCAGACCTCGACAGGGACCTTACGAGCAGTACTTC.

The rearrangement joins TRBV3-1 to TRBJ1-1, with a possible D match to TRBD1 (5 bases). Looked up from germline, CDR1 is LGHDT and CDR2 is YNNKEL (reference sequence). Trimming took 4 bases from V and 1 from J, leaving 10 bases between them. CDR3 length equals 14 residues. The CDR3 DNA sequence: TGTGCCAGCAGCCGCATGCAGGGGAACACTGAAGCTTTCTTT. Its translation is CASSRMQGNTEAFF.

This sequence joins TRBV5-1 and TRBJ2-7; no definite D call. Germline CDR1 SGHRS, CDR2 YFSETQ. This CDR3 has 14 amino acids. Trimming shortened V by 2 bases and J by 3 bases, and 12 bases separated the two germline ends. For the CDR3, the DNA is TGCGCCAGCAGCTTTGATACCGGGCGCTACGAGCAGTACTTC. Amino acid sequence: CASSFDTGRYEQYF.

The table lists this clonotype with a few counts. The V call is TRBV28, the J call TRBJ2-3; D tentatively fits TRBD1 or TRBD2 (5 bases each). The V gene's germline CDR1 is MDHEN and CDR2 SYDVKM. The CDR3 extends over 13 amino acids. Trimming shortened V by 5 bases and J by 0 bases, and 6 bases separated the two germline ends. CDR3 sequence: CASSRDSTDTQYF. The CDR3 DNA is TGTGCCAGCAGTCGGGACAGCACAGATACGCAGTATTTT.

This clonotype was seen only a few times. The chain uses TRBV11-3 and TRBJ2-1, with 11 bases lining up with TRBD1. J gave up 7 bases and V 2 bases, and 7 bases lay outside the gene matches. The germline gives CDR1 SGHNT, CDR2 YENEEA. CDR3 length: 16 residues. The CDR3 nucleotides are TGTGCCAGCAGCTTACCCGGACAGGGGGCGCGGAATGAGCAGTTCTTC. Protein product: CASSLPGQGARNEQFF.

This clonotype was seen many times. The V call is TRBV3-1, the J call TRBJ2-2; no definite D call. The CDR3 sequence is 12 residues long. Between the trimmed V and J ends, which lost 3 bases and 4 bases, there was a span of 3 bases. Germline loops: CDR1 LGHDT, CDR2 YNNKEL (reference sequence). In nucleotides, the CDR3 is TGTGCCAGCAGCCAGACCACCGGGGAGCTGTTTTTT. Translating it yields CASSQTTGELFF.

This clonotype was observed a few times. J is TRBJ2-7 and V is TRBV20-1; 9 positions match TRBD2. V was pared by 5 bases and J by 2 bases, with 7 bases of the junction left unmatched. The germline V gene has CDR1 DFQATT and CDR2 SNEGSKA (reference sequence). The CDR3 runs 14 residues. The CDR3 DNA follows: TGCAGTGCTCCTCCCCTAGCGGGGCCCTACGAGCAGTACTTC. Protein product: CSAPPLAGPYEQYF.

This clonotype appeared many times. The rearrangement uses TRBV27 and TRBJ1-4; D might be TRBD1 (6 bases). The CDR3 contains 17 residues. The V gene's germline CDR1 is MNHEY and CDR2 SMNVEV (reference sequence). V lost 1 base, J lost 8 bases, and 20 bases lay in between. Written as DNA, the CDR3 is TGTGCCAGCAGTTTATTGTCTCCCAGGGGAAGTGGCGAAAAACTGTTTTTT. It specifies CASSLLSPRGSGEKLFF. Full variable domain (remainder filled in from reference TRBV27 and TRBJ1-4): EAQVTQNPRYLITVTGKKLTVTCSQNMNHEYMSWYRQDPGLGLRQIYYSMNVEVTDKGDVPEGYKVSRKEKRNFPLILESPSPNQTSLYFCASSLLSPRGSGEKLFFGSGTQLSVL.

This clonotype was picked up a small number of times. The chain uses TRBV15 and TRBJ1-2; 7 nucleotides align to TRBD1. Losses at the gene ends were 2 bases for V and 8 bases for J; bases not matched to a gene: 11. CDR3 size: 15 residues. The germline CDR1 and CDR2 sequences are LNHNV and YYDKDF (reference sequence). The CDR3 protein is CATSRPTGASLGYTF. CDR3 coding DNA: TGTGCCACCAGCAGACCAACAGGGGCCTCGTTGGGCTACACCTTC.

This clonotype was observed a handful of times. The gene calls are TRBV12-3 or TRBV12-4 and TRBJ2-3, with D hard to call. The CDR3 sequence is 12 residues long. V lost 3 bases, J lost 5 bases, and 6 bases lay in between. The CDR3 nucleotides read TGTGCCAGCAGTTTTCAGAGAGATACGCAGTATTTT. Translating it yields CASSFQRDTQYF.

The V and J genes are TRBV4-1 and TRBJ2-1; D remains unclear. In germline, CDR1 is MGHRA, CDR2 YSYEKL. This CDR3 has 13 residues. The V end lost 0 bases, the J end lost 4 bases, and 4 bases lay between the germline ends. This chain's CDR3 is CASSQEMYNEQFF. DNA for the CDR3: TGCGCCAGCAGCCAAGAAATGTACAATGAGCAGTTCTTC.

J is TRBJ2-1 and V is TRBV6-5, with D possibly being TRBD2 (5 bases). CDR3 length equals 15 residues. Per the germline V gene, CDR1 is MNHEY and CDR2 is SVGAGI. Trimming left V 4 bases short and J 6 bases short, with 16 bases between. This CDR3 is CASSSGVRAPNEQFF. DNA for the CDR3: TGTGCCAGCAGTTCCGGGGTCCGGGCCCCCAATGAGCAGTTCTTC.

This clonotype was counted many times. CDR3 DNA sequence: TGTGCCAGCAGTTCTCCGACTAGCGGGGGGATAGATACGCAGTATTTT. Amino acids: CASSSPTSGGIDTQYF. V is TRBV5-6 and J is TRBJ2-3; TRBD2 agrees at 13 bases. From germline, CDR1 is SGHDT and CDR2 YYEEEE. The junction had 8 bases not matched to a gene; V was cut back by 5 bases and J by 5 bases. The length of the CDR3 is 16 residues.

This clonotype was seen at least ten times. CDR3 residues: CASSPRGQPNTEAFF. As DNA, the CDR3 is TGTGCCAGCAGCCCGCGGGGACAGCCGAACACTGAAGCTTTCTTT. V and J are TRBV3-1 and TRBJ1-1; 7 bases line up with TRBD1. The ends lost 4 bases at V and 1 base at J; junction bases unmatched: 6. The CDR3 spans 15 residues. Germline assignment: CDR1 LGHDT and CDR2 YNNKEL (reference sequence).

This clonotype was seen ten or more times. This chain links TRBV7-2 with TRBJ2-3; tentatively, D is TRBD2 (6 bases). The CDR3 has 15 amino acids. Germline CDR1 SGHTA, CDR2 FQGNSA. Trimming removed 3 bases at V and 2 bases at J, with 12 bases between. The CDR3 loop reads CASSLSASDTDTQYF. CDR3 coding DNA: TGTGCCAGCAGCTTGTCCGCTAGCGACACAGATACGCAGTATTTT. Combining the CDR3 with reference TRBV7-2 and TRBJ2-3 gives the whole variable domain GAGVSQSPSNKVTEKGKDVELRCDPISGHTALYWYRQSLGQGLEFLIYFQGNSAPDKSGLPSDRFSAERTGGSVSTLTIQRTQQEDSAVYLCASSLSASDTDTQYFGPGTRLTVL.

Ten or more counts support this clonotype. The chain uses TRBV5-6 and TRBJ2-5, with D perhaps assigned TRBD1 or TRBD2 (5 bases each). This CDR3 comprises 18 residues. V shed 2 bases and J shed 8 bases, with 28 bases lying between them. The V gene's germline CDR1 is SGHDT and CDR2 YYEEEE. The CDR3 loop is CASSLEWMGDRDQGTQYF. The CDR3 nucleotides are TGTGCCAGCAGCTTAGAATGGATGGGAGACCGAGACCAGGGTACCCAGTACTTC.

The chain employs TRBV28 and TRBJ1-1, with D hard to call. Germline CDR1 reads MDHEN; CDR2 reads SYDVKM. CDR3 length: 14 residues. Trimming took 6 bases from V and 5 from J, leaving 16 bases between them. CDR3 DNA sequence: TGTGCCAGCAGCCCGCCCGGGGATGAGACTGAAGCTTTCTTT. Amino acids: CASSPPGDETEAFF.

There are a few counts of this clonotype. This chain joins TRBV5-6 and TRBJ1-1; D perhaps matches TRBD1 (6 bases). Trimming took 1 base from V and 0 from J, leaving 13 bases between them. This CDR3 is built from 16 residues. Germline loops: CDR1 SGHDT, CDR2 YYEEEE. Written as DNA, the CDR3 is TGTGCCAGCAGCTTGCCGGGGGCCCGGATGAACACTGAAGCTTTCTTT. Its protein is CASSLPGARMNTEAFF.